This TCR beta chain was sequenced in a study of blood T cell repertoires in COVID-19. Overall study: Some COVID-19 samples were acute and others convalescent; all came from the United States, Italy and Spain.

TCRdb keeps only in-frame clones here, not all; method: immunoSEQ multiplex PCR. Of roughly 180,000 clones listed, approximately 80% are singletons. In terms of age and location, participants ranged from roughly 18 to 90 years and lived in approximately 26 US areas. Cohort placement rested on clinical history that participants reported themselves. Recovered status applied to Cohort 3 donors who had two consecutive negative PCRs. It also applied to those with clearance or with symptom resolution. V was pared by 2 bases and J by 4 bases, with 4 bases of the junction left unmatched. The CDR3 runs 14 residues. Germline CDR1 MNHNS, CDR2 SASEGT.

This clonotype was obtained from a woman in her sixties or seventies who had recovered from COVID-19. The specimen was PBMCs or T cells enriched from blood (not recorded which). The chain combines TRBV6-1 with TRBJ2-7, with 8 nucleotides matching TRBD1. CDR3 protein: CASSETRTGYEQYF. CDR3 coding DNA: TGTGCCAGCAGTGAAACCCGGACAGGGTACGAGCAGTACTTC.